This T cell receptor beta chain came from a study of shared clonotypes between healthy human individuals. Findings and caveats of the study: An effect of sequencing depth on clonotype sharing among donors was expected.

Turning to this clone: Antigen specificity is unknown.

In the naive CD8 group, cells lacked CD45RO and were positively selected for CCR7, so terminally differentiated effector memory CD45RA+ cells were left out. There were no recent acute infections or vaccinations among the donors, who were healthy HIV-negative adults. In the authors' workflow: There were no quality scores in the junction-only immunoSEQ sequences, so filtering differed. Assay used: immunoSEQ multiplex PCR; TCRdb lists only in-frame clones, some missing. That table supplies the V and J calls and clone size; D and trimming were determined from the DNA. The sample yields about 2.1 million clones, about 92% seen once. The TCR comes from a man aged 18 to 29 in good health. Some clones in this sample may be carry-over from other donors' samples. The sequenced sample consisted of naive CD8+ T cells from PBMCs.

The CDR3 DNA sequence: TGTGCCAGCAGCTTTTCGAGGGCCTCCTACAATGAGCAGTTCTTC. Its translation: CASSFSRASYNEQFF. V usage is TRBV7-9 and J usage is TRBJ2-1, with D tentatively TRBD2 (5 bases). Germline V lookup: CDR1 SEHNR, CDR2 FQNEAQ (reference sequence). The CDR3 has 15 amino acids. V lost 3 bases and J 0 bases, leaving 9 bases between the germline ends.